This T cell receptor beta chain originates from a study of cytomegalovirus exposure and HLA in healthy donors. Whole-study context: It was reported in a later analysis that the 120 validation repertoires used the same platform as the roughly 700 first-cohort repertoires.

Using immunoSEQ multiplex PCR, the repertoire was profiled, and TCRdb retains in-frame clones only, with some absent. The table lists 150,000 to 180,000 clones, 86% of them singletons, with over 2% in the top ten. The CDR3 covers 14 residues. Germline assignment: CDR1 SGHRS and CDR2 YFSETQ. Trimming pared 5 bases from V and 4 bases from J, leaving 15 bases between. Sequenced material: PBMCs. The V and J genes are TRBV5-1 and TRBJ1-2, with D possibly being TRBD1 (5 bases). The origin of this receptor is a human donor in good health. The CDR3 sequence: CASRVQAETYGYTF. In nucleotides, the CDR3 is TGCGCCAGCAGAGTACAGGCAGAAACCTATGGCTACACCTTC. The complete variable domain, with remaining parts taken from reference TRBV5-1 and TRBJ1-2, reads KAGVTQTPRYLIKTRGQQVTLSCSPISGHRSVSWYQQTPGQGLQFLFEYFSETQRNKGNFPGRFSGRQFSNSRSEMNVSTLELGDSALYLCASRVQAETYGYTFGSGTRLTVV.